The T cell receptor (beta chain) under discussion was sequenced for a study of radiotherapy plus CTLA-4 blockade in lung cancer (dated by TCRdb to about 2018). About the investigation overall: Among the enrolled patients, approximately 17% had an objective response, and about 29% reached disease control. The research as a whole found: The strongest predictors of response were reported to be early dynamic shifts in blood T cell clones along with a rise in serum interferon-beta following radiation. After treatment with radiotherapy and ipilimumab, TCR clones that originated in tumors expanded in peripheral blood.

On this clone: The specificity of this receptor is unknown. Per-nucleotide qualities are absent, and no much larger clonotype sits a single base away.

V gives up 5 bases and J gives up 5 bases, and the segment between their germline ends measures 9 bases. Including the terminal cysteine and phenylalanine, the CDR3 comprises 13 residues. Just CDR3 DNA is preserved here, 39 bases in frame from base 1. The germline V gene (reference sequence) specifies LNHNV as CDR1 and YYDKDF as CDR2. Library construction relied on the immunoSEQ multiplex PCR assay. The source is immuneACCESS, and TCRdb retained only in-frame sequences with V and J called. Part of the clones is not carried over; for the studies checked, unresolved V genes explain less than half of this, and the remainder is unexplained. The sample table records about 39,000 clones; 75% to 80% of these occur just once. Of the sample, around a quarter falls within the top ten clones. Focal radiation therapy combined with CTLA-4 blockade (ipilimumab) was tested in patients with chemo-refractory metastatic non-small-cell lung cancer.

The chain uses TRBV15 and TRBJ1-4; no confident D gene assignment can be made. This TCR came from a human donor with non-small cell lung cancer that progressed on radiotherapy plus ipilimumab. The specimen was peripheral blood, collected from a patient treated with radiotherapy plus ipilimumab. The DNA sequence is given as TGTGCCACCAGCCCGACTGAGAATGAAAAACTGTTTTTT. Translated, it gives CATSPTENEKLFF.